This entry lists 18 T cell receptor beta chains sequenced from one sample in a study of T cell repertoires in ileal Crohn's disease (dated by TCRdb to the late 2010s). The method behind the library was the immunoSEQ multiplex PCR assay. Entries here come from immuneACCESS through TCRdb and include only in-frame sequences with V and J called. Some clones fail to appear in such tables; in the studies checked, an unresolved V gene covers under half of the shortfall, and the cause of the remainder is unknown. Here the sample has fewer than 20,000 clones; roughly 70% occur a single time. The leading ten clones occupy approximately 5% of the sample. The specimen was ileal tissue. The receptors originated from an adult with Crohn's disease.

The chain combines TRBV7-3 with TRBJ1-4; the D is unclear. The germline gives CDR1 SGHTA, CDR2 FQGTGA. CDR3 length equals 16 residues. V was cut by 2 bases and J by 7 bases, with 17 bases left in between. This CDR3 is CASSLPPGGLGEKLFF. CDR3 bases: TGTGCCAGCAGCTTACCGCCGGGTGGATTGGGTGAAAAACTGTTTTTT. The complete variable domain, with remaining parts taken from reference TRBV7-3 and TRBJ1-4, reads GAGVSQTPSNKVTEKGKYVELRCDPISGHTALYWYRQSLGQGPEFLIYFQGTGAADDSGLPNDRFFAVRPEGSVSTLKIQRTERGDSAVYLCASSLPPGGLGEKLFFGSGTQLSVL.

The DNA for the CDR3 is TGTGCCAGCAGCCACTCCCCCTCAGATACGCAGTATTTT. This gives the protein CASSHSPSDTQYF. This chain uses TRBV6-4 with TRBJ2-3, with D uncertain. This CDR3 is built from 13 residues. Per the germline V gene, CDR1 is MRHNA and CDR2 is SNTAGT. Trimming stripped 6 bases from V and 4 bases from J, with 11 bases between.

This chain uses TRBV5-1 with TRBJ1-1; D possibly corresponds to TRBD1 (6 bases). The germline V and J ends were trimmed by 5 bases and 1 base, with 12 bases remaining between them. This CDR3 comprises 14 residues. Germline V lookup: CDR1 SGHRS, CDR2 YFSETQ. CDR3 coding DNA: TGCGCCAGCAGACCCGGACAGCAGAACACTGAAGCTTTCTTT. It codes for CASRPGQQNTEAFF.

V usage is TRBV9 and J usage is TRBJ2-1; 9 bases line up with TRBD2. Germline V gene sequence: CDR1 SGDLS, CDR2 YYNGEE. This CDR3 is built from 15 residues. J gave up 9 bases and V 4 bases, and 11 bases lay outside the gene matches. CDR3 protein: CASSRGLARWGEQFF. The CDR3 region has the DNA TGTGCCAGCAGCCGCGGACTAGCGAGATGGGGTGAGCAGTTCTTC.

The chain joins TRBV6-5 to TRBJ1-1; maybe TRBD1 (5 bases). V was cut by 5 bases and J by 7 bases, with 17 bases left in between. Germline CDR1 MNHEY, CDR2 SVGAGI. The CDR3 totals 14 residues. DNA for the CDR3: TGTGCCAGCAGTAATAATGCGGGACCGGGTGAAGCTTTCTTT. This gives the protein CASSNNAGPGEAFF.

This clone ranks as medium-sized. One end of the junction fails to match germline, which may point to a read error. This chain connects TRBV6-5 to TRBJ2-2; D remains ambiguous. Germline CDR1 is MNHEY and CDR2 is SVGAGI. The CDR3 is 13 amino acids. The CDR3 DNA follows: TGTGCCAGCAGCTACTCCCTCACCGGGGAGCTGTTTTTT. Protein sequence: CASSYSLTGELFF.

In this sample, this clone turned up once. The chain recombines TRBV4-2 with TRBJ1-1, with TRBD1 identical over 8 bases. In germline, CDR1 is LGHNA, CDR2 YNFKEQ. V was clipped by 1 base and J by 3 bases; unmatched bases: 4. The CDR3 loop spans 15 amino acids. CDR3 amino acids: CASSQGQGLYTEAFF. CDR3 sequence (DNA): TGTGCCAGCAGCCAAGGACAGGGGCTTTACACTGAAGCTTTCTTT.

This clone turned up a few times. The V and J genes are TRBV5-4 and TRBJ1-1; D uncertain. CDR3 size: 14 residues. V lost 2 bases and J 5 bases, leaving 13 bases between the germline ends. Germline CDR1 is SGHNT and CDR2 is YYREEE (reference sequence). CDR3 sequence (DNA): TGTGCCAGCAGCTTACGCGGGGTGGTTACTGAAGCTTTCTTT. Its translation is CASSLRGVVTEAFF.

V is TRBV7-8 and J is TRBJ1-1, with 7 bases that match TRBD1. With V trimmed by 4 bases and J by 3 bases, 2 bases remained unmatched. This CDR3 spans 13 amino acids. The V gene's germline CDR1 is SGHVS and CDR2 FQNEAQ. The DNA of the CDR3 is TGTGCCAGCAGCTACACAGGGGACACTGAAGCTTTCTTT. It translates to CASSYTGDTEAFF.

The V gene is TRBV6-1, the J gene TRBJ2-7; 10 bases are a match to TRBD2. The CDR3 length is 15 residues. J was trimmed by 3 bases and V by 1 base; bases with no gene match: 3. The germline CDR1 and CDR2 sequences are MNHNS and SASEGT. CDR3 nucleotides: TGTGCCAGCAGTGAAGTGTCTAGCGGGAGCTACGAGCAGTACTTC. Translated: CASSEVSSGSYEQYF.

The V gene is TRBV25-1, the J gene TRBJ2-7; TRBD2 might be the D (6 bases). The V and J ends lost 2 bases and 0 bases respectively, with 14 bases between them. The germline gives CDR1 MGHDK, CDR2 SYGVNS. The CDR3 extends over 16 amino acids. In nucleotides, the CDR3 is TGTGCCAGCAGTGAACGTCGGCGGGAAAGCTCCTACGAGCAGTACTTC. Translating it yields CASSERRRESSYEQYF.

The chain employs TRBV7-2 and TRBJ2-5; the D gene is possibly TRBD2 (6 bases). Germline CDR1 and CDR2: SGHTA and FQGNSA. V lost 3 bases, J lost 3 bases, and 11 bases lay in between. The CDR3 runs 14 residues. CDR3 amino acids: CASSFGGRKETQYF. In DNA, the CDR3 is TGTGCCAGCAGCTTCGGGGGACGCAAAGAGACCCAGTACTTC.

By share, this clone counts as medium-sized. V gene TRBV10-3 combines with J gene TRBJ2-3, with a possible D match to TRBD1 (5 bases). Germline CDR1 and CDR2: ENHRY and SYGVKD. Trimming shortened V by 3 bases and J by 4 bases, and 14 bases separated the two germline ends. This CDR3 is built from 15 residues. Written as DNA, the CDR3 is TGTGCCATCAGTGACGTAAGGGGCCGGGCAGATACGCAGTATTTT. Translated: CAISDVRGRADTQYF.

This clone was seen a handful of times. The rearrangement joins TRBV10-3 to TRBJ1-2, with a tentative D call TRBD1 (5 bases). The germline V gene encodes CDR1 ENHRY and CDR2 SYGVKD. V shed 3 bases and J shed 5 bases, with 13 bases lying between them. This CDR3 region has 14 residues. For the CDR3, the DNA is TGTGCCATCAGTGACATAGGGGTCGGTTATGGCTACACCTTC. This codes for CAISDIGVGYGYTF.

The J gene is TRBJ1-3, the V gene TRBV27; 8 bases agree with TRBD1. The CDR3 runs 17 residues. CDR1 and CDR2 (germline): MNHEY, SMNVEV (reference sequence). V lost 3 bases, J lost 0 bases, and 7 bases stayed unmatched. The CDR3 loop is CASSLSGTGYSGNTIYF. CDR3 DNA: TGTGCCAGCAGTTTGTCTGGGACAGGTTACTCTGGAAACACCATATATTTT.

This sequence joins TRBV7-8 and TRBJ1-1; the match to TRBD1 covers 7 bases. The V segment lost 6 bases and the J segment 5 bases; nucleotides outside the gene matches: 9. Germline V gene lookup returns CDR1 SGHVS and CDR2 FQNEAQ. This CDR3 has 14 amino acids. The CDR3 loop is CASSRQGDGTEAFF. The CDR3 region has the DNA TGTGCCAGCAGTCGACAGGGTGATGGGACTGAAGCTTTCTTT. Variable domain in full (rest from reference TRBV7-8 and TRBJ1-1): GAGVSQSPRYKVAKRGQDVALRCDPISGHVSLFWYQQALGQGPEFLTYFQNEAQLDKSGLPSDRFFAERPEGSVSTLKIQRTQQEDSAVYLCASSRQGDGTEAFFGQGTRLTVV.

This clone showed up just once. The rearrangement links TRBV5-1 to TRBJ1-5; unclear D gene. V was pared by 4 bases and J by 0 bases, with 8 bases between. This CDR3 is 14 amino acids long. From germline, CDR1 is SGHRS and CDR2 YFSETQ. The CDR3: CASSPDYSNQPQHF. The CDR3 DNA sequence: TGCGCCAGCAGCCCAGATTATAGCAATCAGCCCCAGCATTTT.

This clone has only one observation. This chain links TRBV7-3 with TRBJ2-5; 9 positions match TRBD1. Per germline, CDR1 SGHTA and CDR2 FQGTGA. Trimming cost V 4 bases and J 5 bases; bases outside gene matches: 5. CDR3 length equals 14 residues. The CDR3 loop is CASSSGTGRETQYF. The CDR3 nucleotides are TGTGCCAGCAGCTCCGGGACAGGGCGGGAGACCCAGTACTTC.